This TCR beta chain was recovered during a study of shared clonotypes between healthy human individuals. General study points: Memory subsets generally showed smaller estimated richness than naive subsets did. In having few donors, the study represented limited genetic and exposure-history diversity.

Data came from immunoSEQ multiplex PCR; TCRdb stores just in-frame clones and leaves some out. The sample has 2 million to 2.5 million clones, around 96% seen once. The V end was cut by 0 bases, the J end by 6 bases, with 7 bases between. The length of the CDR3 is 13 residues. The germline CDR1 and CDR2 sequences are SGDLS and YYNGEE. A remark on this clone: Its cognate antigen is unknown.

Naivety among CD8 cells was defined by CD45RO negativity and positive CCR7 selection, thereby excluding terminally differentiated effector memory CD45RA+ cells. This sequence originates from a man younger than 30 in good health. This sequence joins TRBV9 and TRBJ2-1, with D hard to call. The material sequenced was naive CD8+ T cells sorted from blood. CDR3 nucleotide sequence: TGTGCCAGCAGCGTAGAAGCAGTCAATGAGCAGTTCTTC. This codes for CASSVEAVNEQFF.